This T cell receptor beta chain was sequenced during a study of blood T cells in healthy people across ages. Primed by a sample-barcoded 5' primer and a J-beta primer mix, a second PCR proceeded for 7 to 11 cycles. TCRdb fed the 5' RACE reads into MiXCR, producing one record per CDR3 protein. The table records more than 600,000 distinct CDR3 sequences, just under 25% of them present only once. The CDR3 runs 16 residues. Per the germline V gene, CDR1 is LGHNA and CDR2 is YSLEER. Notes on this clonotype: At one end the junction does not follow the germline gene, possibly because of a read error.

The data also belong to a second study, concerning T cells of mothers and their children.

The genes are TRBV4-3 and TRBJ2-3; TRBD1 matches 7 bases. Material: blood. This TCR was sampled from a boy younger than 18 in good health. CDR3 bases: TGCGCCGGCAGCCAAGATGGTCAGGGGGGCACAGATACGCAGTATTTT. This gives the protein CAGSQDGQGGTDTQYF.